This is a list of T cell receptor beta chains from one sample in a study of blood T cell repertoires in COVID-19. TCRdb's table, derived via immunoSEQ multiplex PCR, lists solely in-frame clones and lacks some. The table has 450,000 to 500,000 clones, 75% to 90% seen once. What was sequenced was PBMCs or T cells enriched from blood (not recorded which). These receptor sequences come from a young woman who had recovered from COVID-19. CDR3s include the opening cysteine and the closing phenylalanine or tryptophan. A D gene is named only where the DNA matches it firmly.

D	J	V	CDR3	DNA
.	TRBJ2-7	TRBV7-2	CASSLPEFYEQYF	TGTGCCAGCAGCTTACCGGAGTTCTACGAGCAGTACTTC
TRBD1	TRBJ1-1	TRBV5-4	CASSLVFRGGQGRNTEAFF	TGTGCCAGCAGCTTGGTTTTCCGGGGGGGACAGGGAAGGAACACTGAAGCTTTCTTT
TRBD2	TRBJ2-5	TRBV6-5	CASSYSGGMGETQYF	TGTGCCAGCAGTTACTCGGGGGGGATGGGAGAGACCCAGTACTTC
TRBD1	TRBJ1-1	TRBV2	CASRAVQGDTEAFF	TGTGCCAGCCGTGCCGTCCAGGGGGACACTGAAGCTTTCTTT
.	TRBJ1-1	TRBV2	CASSEGGGKGEAFF	TGTGCCAGCAGTGAAGGCGGGGGGAAGGGTGAAGCTTTCTTT
TRBD2	TRBJ2-3	TRBV24-1	CATSDTGGTDTQYF	TGTGCCACCAGTGACACGGGGGGGACTGATACGCAGTATTTT
.	TRBJ2-7	TRBV3-1/TRBV3-2	CASSQDYSSYEQYF	TGTGCCAGCAGCCAAGATTATAGCTCCTACGAGCAGTACTTC
TRBD1	TRBJ2-2	TRBV19	CASIFRQGADTGELFF	TGTGCCAGTATTTTCCGACAGGGGGCAGACACCGGGGAGCTGTTTTTT
.	TRBJ1-1	TRBV5-1	CASSAGNTEAFF	TGCGCCAGCAGCGCAGGGAACACTGAAGCTTTCTTT
TRBD1	TRBJ1-4	TRBV30	CAGQGGDEKLFF	TGTGCCGGACAGGGGGGAGATGAAAAACTGTTTTTT
TRBD2	TRBJ2-5	TRBV28	CASRVSGRETQYF	TGTGCCAGCAGGGTTAGCGGGAGAGAGACCCAGTACTTC
.	TRBJ1-1	TRBV12-5	CASGFGNTEAFF	TGTGCTAGTGGTTTCGGGAACACTGAAGCTTTCTTT
TRBD1	TRBJ1-2	TRBV19	CASSGQGARGYTF	TGTGCCAGTAGCGGGCAGGGGGCGAGGGGCTACACCTTC
.	TRBJ1-2	TRBV3-1/TRBV3-2	CASSQVIAPNYGYTF	TGTGCCAGCAGCCAAGTGATAGCCCCCAACTATGGCTACACCTTC
TRBD1	TRBJ2-7	TRBV28	CASSFRPGQGEISYEQYF	TGTGCCAGCAGTTTCAGACCGGGACAGGGGGAAATATCCTACGAGCAGTACTTC
.	TRBJ1-2	TRBV20-1	CSAAQGIGYTF	TGCAGTGCTGCCCAGGGGATAGGCTACACCTTC
.	TRBJ1-2	TRBV13	CASSLRGWGYTF	TGTGCCAGCAGCTTACGGGGATGGGGCTACACCTTC
TRBD1	TRBJ2-4	TRBV28	CASSQGGTGDTDIQYF	TGTGCCAGCAGTCAAGGGGGGACAGGGGATACGGACATTCAGTACTTC
TRBD1	TRBJ1-1	TRBV11-3	CASSSGTGYEAFF	TGTGCCAGCAGCTCCGGGACAGGGTATGAAGCTTTCTTT
.	TRBJ1-6	TRBV7-9	CASSPAGGLNSPLHF	TGTGCCAGCAGCCCAGCGGGTGGATTAAATTCACCCCTCCACTTT
TRBD1	TRBJ1-1	TRBV30	CAWSPGTEAEAFF	TGTGCCTGGAGTCCCGGGACAGAGGCTGAAGCTTTCTTT
TRBD1	TRBJ2-7	TRBV6-5	CASRWDRFSYEQYF	TGTGCCAGCAGATGGGACAGGTTCTCCTACGAGCAGTACTTC
.	TRBJ2-7	TRBV5-4	CASSLKADSYEQYF	TGTGCCAGCAGCTTGAAGGCGGACAGCTACGAGCAGTACTTC
.	TRBJ1-1	TRBV29-1	CSVEVAEEAFF	TGCAGCGTTGAGGTGGCGGAAGAAGCTTTCTTT
.	TRBJ2-3	TRBV19	CASSIPGYTDTQYF	TGTGCCAGTAGTATACCGGGGTACACAGATACGCAGTATTTT
.	TRBJ1-2	TRBV30	CAWSVSPGGYTF	TGTGCCTGGAGTGTAAGCCCGGGTGGCTACACCTTC